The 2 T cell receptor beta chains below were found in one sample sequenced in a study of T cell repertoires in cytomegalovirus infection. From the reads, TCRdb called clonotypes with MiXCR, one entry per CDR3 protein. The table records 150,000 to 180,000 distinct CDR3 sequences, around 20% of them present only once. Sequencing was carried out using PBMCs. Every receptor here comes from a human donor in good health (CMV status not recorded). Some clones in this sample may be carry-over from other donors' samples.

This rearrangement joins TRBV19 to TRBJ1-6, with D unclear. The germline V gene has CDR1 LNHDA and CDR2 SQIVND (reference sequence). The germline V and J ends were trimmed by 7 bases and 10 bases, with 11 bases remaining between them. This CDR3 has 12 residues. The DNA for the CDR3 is TGTGCCAGTACGAACCTCGGGTCACCCCTCCACTTT. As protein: CASTNLGSPLHF.

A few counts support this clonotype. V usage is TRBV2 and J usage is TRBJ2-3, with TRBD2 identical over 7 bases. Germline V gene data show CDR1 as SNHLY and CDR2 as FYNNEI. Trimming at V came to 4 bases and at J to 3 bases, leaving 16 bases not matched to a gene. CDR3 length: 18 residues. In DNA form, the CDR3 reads TGTGCCAGCAGTGGGATCGAGCGGGACGCTATTGGGACAGATACGCAGTATTTT. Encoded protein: CASSGIERDAIGTDTQYF.